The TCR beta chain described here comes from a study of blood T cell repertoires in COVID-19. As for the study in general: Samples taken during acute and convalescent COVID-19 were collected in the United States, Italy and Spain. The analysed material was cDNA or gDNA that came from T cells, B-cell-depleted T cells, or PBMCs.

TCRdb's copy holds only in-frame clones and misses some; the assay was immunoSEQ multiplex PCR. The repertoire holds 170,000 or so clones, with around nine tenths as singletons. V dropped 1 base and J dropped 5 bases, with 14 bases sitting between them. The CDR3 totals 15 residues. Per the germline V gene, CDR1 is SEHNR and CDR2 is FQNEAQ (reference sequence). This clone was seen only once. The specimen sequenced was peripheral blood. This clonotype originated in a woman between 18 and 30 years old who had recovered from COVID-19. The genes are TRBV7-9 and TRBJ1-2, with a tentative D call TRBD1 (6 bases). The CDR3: CASSLGNTGKYGYTF. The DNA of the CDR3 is TGTGCCAGCAGCTTAGGTAACACAGGGAAATATGGCTACACCTTC. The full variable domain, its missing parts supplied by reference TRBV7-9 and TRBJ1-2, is DTGVSQNPRHKITKRGQNVTFRCDPISEHNRLYWYRQTLGQGPEFLTYFQNEAQLEKSRLLSDRFSAERPKGSFSTLEIQRTEQGDSAMYLCASSLGNTGKYGYTFGSGTRLTVV.